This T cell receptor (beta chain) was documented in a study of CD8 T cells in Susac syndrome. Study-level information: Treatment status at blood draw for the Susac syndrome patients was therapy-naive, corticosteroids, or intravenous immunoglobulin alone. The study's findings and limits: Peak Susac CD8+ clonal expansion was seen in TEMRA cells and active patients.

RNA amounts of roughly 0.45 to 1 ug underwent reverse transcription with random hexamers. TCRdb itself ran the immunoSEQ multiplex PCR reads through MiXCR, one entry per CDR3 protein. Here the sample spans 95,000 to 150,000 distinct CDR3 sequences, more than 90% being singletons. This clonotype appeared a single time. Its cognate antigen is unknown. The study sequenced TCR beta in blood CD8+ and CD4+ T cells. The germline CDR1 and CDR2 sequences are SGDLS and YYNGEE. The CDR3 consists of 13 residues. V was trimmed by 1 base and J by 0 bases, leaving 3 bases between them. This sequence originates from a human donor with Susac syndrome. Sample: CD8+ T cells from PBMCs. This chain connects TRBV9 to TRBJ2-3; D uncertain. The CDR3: CASSVSSTDTQYF. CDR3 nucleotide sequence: TGTGCCAGCAGCGTATCTAGCACAGATACGCAGTATTTT.